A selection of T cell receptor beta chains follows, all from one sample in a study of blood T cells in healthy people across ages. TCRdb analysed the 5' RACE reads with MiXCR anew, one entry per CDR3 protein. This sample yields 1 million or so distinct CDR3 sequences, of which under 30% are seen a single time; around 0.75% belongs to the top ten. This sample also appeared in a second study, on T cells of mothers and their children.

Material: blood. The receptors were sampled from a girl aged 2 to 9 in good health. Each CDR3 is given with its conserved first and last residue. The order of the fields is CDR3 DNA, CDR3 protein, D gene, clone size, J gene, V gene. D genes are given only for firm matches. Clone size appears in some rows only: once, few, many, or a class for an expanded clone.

TGTGCTAGTGGTCCCTCAGGGAATTGGGACACCGGGGAGCTGTTTTTT	CASGPSGNWDTGELFF	.	few	TRBJ2-2	TRBV12-5
TGTGCCAGTAGTATTAATCGGTTGGGCAAAAACATTCAGTACTTC	CASSINRLGKNIQYF	.	many	TRBJ2-4	TRBV19
TGTGCCAGCAGCTCAGCCCCGTCAGGGGGTGGCACAGATACGCAGTATTTT	CASSSAPSGGGTDTQYF	TRBD1	few	TRBJ2-3	TRBV11-2
TGCAGTGCTAGACCACGGACTAGCGGGAGGTTAGAGACCCAGTACTTC	CSARPRTSGRLETQYF	TRBD2	.	TRBJ2-5	TRBV20-1
TGTGCCAGCAGCTTAATTAGCGGGGGCAGAGAGACCCAGTACTTC	CASSLISGGRETQYF	TRBD2	.	TRBJ2-5	TRBV7-2
TGTGCCAGCAGCTTAGAAAGGGGACAGTTCCTCTCCTACGAGCAGTACTTC	CASSLERGQFLSYEQYF	TRBD1	.	TRBJ2-7	TRBV11-2
TGCAGCGGCAATACAGGGAACACATTTGAGCAGTTCTTC	CSGNTGNTFEQFF	.	few	TRBJ2-1	TRBV29-1
TGTGCCAACAACATCTTGCAGGAGCCCAATAGCAATCAGCCCCAGCATTTT	CANNILQEPNSNQPQHF	.	few	TRBJ1-5	TRBV5-6
TGTGCCAGCAGTCCCCCGGATCGGCTCAATGAGCAGTTCTTC	CASSPPDRLNEQFF	.	few	TRBJ2-1	TRBV28
TGCGCCAGCAGCCCCACAGTGGGGAGGGGCCGGGGGAACACTGAAGCTTTCTTT	CASSPTVGRGRGNTEAFF	.	few	TRBJ1-1	TRBV4-1
TGTGCCAGCAGCCTAACAGGGGGAAGGGATTCACCCCTCCACTTT	CASSLTGGRDSPLHF	TRBD1	.	TRBJ1-6	TRBV16
TGTGCCACCAGCAGAGAGTTTAGCGGGGGGGGAAAAGAGACCCAGTACTTC	CATSREFSGGGKETQYF	TRBD2	few	TRBJ2-5	TRBV15
TGTGCCATCAGTGATTTGGGACGGGACTACGAGCAGTACTTC	CAISDLGRDYEQYF	.	once	TRBJ2-7	TRBV10-3
TGCGCCAGCAGCCCAACCGGTGATACTGGGGAGCAGTACTTC	CASSPTGDTGEQYF	.	.	TRBJ2-7	TRBV5-1
TGTGCCAGCAGCTCCCAGGGGGCCGGCTCTGGAAACACCATATATTTT	CASSSQGAGSGNTIYF	TRBD1	.	TRBJ1-3	TRBV9
TGTGCCAGCAGCCCATCACCGACAGGGAACACTGAAGCTTTCTTT	CASSPSPTGNTEAFF	.	few	TRBJ1-1	TRBV7-2
TGTGCCAGCACCCTAGGGCCACCCACTATCTACGGGCAGTACTTC	CASTLGPPTIYGQYF	.	.	TRBJ2-7	TRBV28
TGCGCCAGCAGCCACCGCGACCCTGGGACCACGAACACCGGGGAGCTGTTTTTT	CASSHRDPGTTNTGELFF	.	.	TRBJ2-2	TRBV4-1
TGTGCCAGCAGCTTAGGCCCAGGGTATGGCTATGGCTACACCTTC	CASSLGPGYGYGYTF	.	few	TRBJ1-2	TRBV7-2
TGTGCCAGCACGAGCGGGGGCCTCAGCACAGATACGCAGTATTTT	CASTSGGLSTDTQYF	TRBD2	.	TRBJ2-3	TRBV28